The clone carrying this TCR beta chain appeared a few times. Its antigen is unknown. The CDR3 extends over 15 amino acids. J was trimmed by 5 bases and V by 1 base; bases with no gene match: 5. Germline V gene data show CDR1 as LGHNA and CDR2 as YNFKEQ. The sample comes from a study of OX40 agonist ivuxolimab in advanced cancers. In the study overall: Given to patients was ivuxolimab, an agonistic anti-OX40 (CD134) antibody.

Notes on the study in general: Clones of CD4+ and CD8+ blood T cells grew by week 6 at doses of 0.1 to 3.0 mg/kg.

Libraries were prepared by immunoSEQ multiplex PCR; TCRdb keeps only in-frame clonotypes and omits some of them. This table holds around 60,000 clones, approximately 78% found once. V is TRBV4-2 and J is TRBJ1-5, with 7 bases lining up with TRBD1. This TCR was sampled from an adult with an advanced solid tumor such as melanoma, head and neck, liver or kidney cancer. Material: CD4+ or CD8+ T cells sorted from blood, obtained in a trial of the OX40 agonist ivuxolimab. The DNA for the CDR3 is TGTGCCAGCAGCCAAGGGGACAGCGAGTATCAGCCCCAGCATTTT. It translates to CASSQGDSEYQPQHF.